Given below is one T cell receptor (beta chain) in context. Profiled with immunoSEQ multiplex PCR; TCRdb holds only in-frame clones, not every one. The data show some 69,000 clones, with approximately 80% seen just once and about 14% held by the top ten. V lost 6 bases and J lost 3; bases outside the gene matches: 14. Germline V lookup: CDR1 SGHAT, CDR2 FQNNGV. The CDR3 extends over 16 amino acids. The data belong to a study of T cell responses to AZD1222 COVID-19 vaccine. The starting material was peripheral blood, obtained 28 days after the second AZD1222 dose. The rearrangement uses TRBV11-2 and TRBJ2-7, with 7 bases matching TRBD1. This clonotype originated in an adult who received the AZD1222 COVID-19 vaccine. The CDR3 DNA reads as TGTGCCAGCAGTTCATACCCGACAGGGCCCTACTACGAGCAGTACTTC. It encodes CASSSYPTGPYYEQYF. Variable domain in full (rest from reference TRBV11-2 and TRBJ2-7): EAGVAQSPRYKIIEKRQSVAFWCNPISGHATLYWYQQILGQGPKLLIQFQNNGVVDDSQLPKDRFSAERLKGVDSTLKIQPAKLEDSAVYLCASSSYPTGPYYEQYFGPGTRLTVT.